This entry describes one T cell receptor beta chain. The target of this receptor is not known. No base quality values were provided; no much bigger clone lies one nucleotide off. The library was generated by the immunoSEQ multiplex PCR assay. In the source study's methods: A statistical classification framework was built to diagnose cytomegalovirus status from the catalog of TCR beta chain sequences. TCRdb re-hosts the immuneACCESS table, in-frame sequences only. Its copies lack some clones; in the studies checked, an unresolved V gene accounts for under half of them, and the cause for the rest is not known. Clone size and V and J calls were adopted from that table, with D and trimming inferred from the DNA. This sample holds approximately 100,000 clones; 88% were observed only once. The ten biggest clones cover about 1.8% of the sample. This record belongs to a study of cytomegalovirus exposure and HLA in healthy donors (dated by TCRdb to 2017 to 2019). Regarding the research as a whole: The 500 to 700 repertoires of the first cohort and the roughly 110 validation repertoires were produced on the same platform, according to a later analysis. Along with the roughly 670-subject first cohort, a separate validation cohort of around 120 different subjects was used. The aim of the study was to test whether cataloging public T cell receptors could identify signatures of past pathogen exposure. To predict cytomegalovirus infection status, the study combined high-throughput TCR immunosequencing, statistical association of individual TCRs with disease status, and machine learning. Overall study outcomes, separate from this receptor: In both the original and validation cohorts, the classifier was reported to diagnose cytomegalovirus status with high specificity and sensitivity. A later analysis had no HLA typing for the validation cohort, so co-occurrence there was scored across all 110 or so repertoires. Subsequent analysis determined that TCRs grouped into clusters in the first cohort also showed a tendency toward co-occurrence across the 90 to 150 validation repertoires, and about 94% of cluster scores exceeded 0. A total of fewer than 200 TCR beta chains were listed by the study as associated with cytomegalovirus. Across donors, most TCR sequences were observed very rarely, whereas some public TCRs were present in many individuals. The authors suggested that the approach could potentially be extended to other disease states and immunological phenotypes. In vitro tests confirmed that three of the cytomegalovirus-associated TCR beta chains recognize cytomegalovirus antigens.

Between the V and J ends, shortened by 4 bases and 4 bases respectively, the junction contains 17 bases. The CDR3 spans 15 residues, from the cysteine through the phenylalanine. This entry keeps only the CDR3 DNA: 45 bases, framed from base 1. CDR1 and CDR2 were assigned from the germline V gene as SGDLS and YYNGEE. Donors formed part of the validation cohort, which comprised about 120 subjects and was distinct from the first cohort of some 700 subjects. The source material was PBMCs. The origin of this receptor is a woman under 30 in good health and CMV-seropositive. The chain is encoded by TRBV9 joined to TRBJ1-1; the best D guess is TRBD1, with 5 bases matching. The DNA sequence is TGTGCCAGCAGCCCCCGTCGGGGGTCTGTCACTGAAGCTTTCTTT. This encodes CASSPRRGSVTEAFF.